This TCR beta chain was documented in a study of blood T cell repertoires in COVID-19. Libraries were prepared by immunoSEQ multiplex PCR; TCRdb keeps only in-frame clonotypes and omits some of them. Of around 300,000 clones in the sample, about 88% were seen once. The V gene's germline CDR1 is SQVTM and CDR2 ANQGSEA. Trimming cost V 8 bases and J 5 bases, with 12 bases left between them. CDR3 length equals 11 residues. The sequenced sample consisted of PBMCs or T cells enriched from blood (not recorded which). The rearrangement links TRBV29-1 to TRBJ1-2; unclear D gene. The source is a woman in her forties or fifties who had recovered from COVID-19. The CDR3 is CSIRRDYGYTF. In DNA, the CDR3 is TGCAGCATAAGGCGGGATTATGGCTACACCTTC.